This TCR beta chain stems from a study of blood T cell repertoires in COVID-19. Study-level background: Material from acute and convalescent COVID-19 was sourced from the United States, Italy and Spain.

Data came from immunoSEQ multiplex PCR; TCRdb stores just in-frame clones and leaves some out. The table records 310,000 or so clones, around nine tenths of them present only once. V was pared by 1 base and J by 1 base, with 7 bases between. The germline CDR1 and CDR2 sequences are LNHDA and SQIVND (reference sequence). CDR3 length: 14 residues. The source material was PBMCs or T cells enriched from blood (not recorded which). The receptor was derived from a woman between 25 and 40 years old who had recovered from COVID-19. The chain combines TRBV19 with TRBJ1-1; the D is unclear. CDR3 bases: TGTGCCAGTAGTATAGCGAACGGGAACACTGAAGCTTTCTTT. Translated, it gives CASSIANGNTEAFF.